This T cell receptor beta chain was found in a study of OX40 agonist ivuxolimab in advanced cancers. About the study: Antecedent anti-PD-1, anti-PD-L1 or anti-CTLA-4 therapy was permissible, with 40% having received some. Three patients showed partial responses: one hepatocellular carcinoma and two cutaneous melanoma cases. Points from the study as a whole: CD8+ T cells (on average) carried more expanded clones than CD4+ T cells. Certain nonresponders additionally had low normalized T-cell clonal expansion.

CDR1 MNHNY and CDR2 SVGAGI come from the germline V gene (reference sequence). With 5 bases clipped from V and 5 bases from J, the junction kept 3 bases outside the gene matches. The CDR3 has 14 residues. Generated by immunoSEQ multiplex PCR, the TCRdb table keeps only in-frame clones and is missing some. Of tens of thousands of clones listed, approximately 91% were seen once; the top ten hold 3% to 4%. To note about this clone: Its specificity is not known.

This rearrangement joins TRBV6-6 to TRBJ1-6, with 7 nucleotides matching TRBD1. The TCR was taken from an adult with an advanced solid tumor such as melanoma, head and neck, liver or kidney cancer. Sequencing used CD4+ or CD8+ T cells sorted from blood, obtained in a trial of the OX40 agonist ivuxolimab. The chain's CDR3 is CASSRQGHNSPLHF. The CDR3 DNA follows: TGTGCCAGCAGTCGACAGGGACATAATTCACCCCTCCACTTT.